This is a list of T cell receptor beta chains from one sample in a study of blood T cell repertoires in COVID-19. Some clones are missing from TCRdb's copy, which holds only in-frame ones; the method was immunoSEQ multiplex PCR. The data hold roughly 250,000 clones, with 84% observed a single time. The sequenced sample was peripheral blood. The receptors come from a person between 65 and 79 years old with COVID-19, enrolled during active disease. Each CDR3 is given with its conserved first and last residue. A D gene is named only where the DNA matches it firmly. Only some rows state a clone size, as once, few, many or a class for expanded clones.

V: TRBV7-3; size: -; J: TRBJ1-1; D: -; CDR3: CASSYGGGVNTEAFF; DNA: TGTGCCAGCAGCTATGGAGGAGGAGTGAACACTGAAGCTTTCTTT
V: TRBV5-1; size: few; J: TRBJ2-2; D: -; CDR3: CASSSSTANTGELFF; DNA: TGCGCCAGCAGCTCGTCAACGGCGAACACCGGGGAGCTGTTTTTT
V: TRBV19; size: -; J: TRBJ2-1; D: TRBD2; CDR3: CASSIDRGLLNEQFF; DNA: TGTGCCAGTAGTATAGATCGGGGACTACTCAATGAGCAGTTCTTC
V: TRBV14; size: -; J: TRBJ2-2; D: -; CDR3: CASSQYKSTIRTGELFF; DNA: TGTGCCAGCAGCCAATACAAAAGTACGATTCGCACCGGGGAGCTGTTTTTT
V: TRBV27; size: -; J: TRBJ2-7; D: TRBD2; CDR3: CASSELGGKYEQYF; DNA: TGTGCCAGCAGTGAGCTGGGGGGGAAATACGAGCAGTACTTC
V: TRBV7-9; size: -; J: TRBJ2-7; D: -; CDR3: CASSKLGAPDSYEQYF; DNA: TGTGCCAGCAGCAAATTAGGGGCCCCTGACTCCTACGAGCAGTACTTC
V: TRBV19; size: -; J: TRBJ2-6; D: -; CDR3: CASSQGLTGANVLTF; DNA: TGTGCCAGTAGCCAGGGACTCACTGGGGCCAACGTCCTGACTTTC
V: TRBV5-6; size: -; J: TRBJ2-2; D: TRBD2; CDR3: CASSFKVRLAPNTGELFF; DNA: TGTGCCAGCAGCTTCAAGGTGCGACTAGCGCCTAACACCGGGGAGCTGTTTTTT
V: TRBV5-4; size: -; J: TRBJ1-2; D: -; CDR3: CASSFGQGTNYGYTF; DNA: TGTGCCAGCAGCTTCGGTCAGGGGACTAACTATGGCTACACCTTC
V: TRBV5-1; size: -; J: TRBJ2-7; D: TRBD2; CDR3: CASRSTSGNEQYF; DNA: TGCGCCAGCAGATCGACTAGCGGGAATGAGCAGTACTTC
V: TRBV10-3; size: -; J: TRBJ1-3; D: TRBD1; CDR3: CAISVQGALGNTIYF; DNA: TGTGCCATCAGTGTACAGGGGGCGCTGGGAAACACCATATATTTT
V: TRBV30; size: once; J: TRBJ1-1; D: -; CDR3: CAWSVLRNEAFF; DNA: TGTGCCTGGAGTGTTTTGCGGAATGAAGCTTTCTTT
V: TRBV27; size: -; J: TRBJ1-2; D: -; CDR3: CASASPGGAYGYTF; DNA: TGTGCCAGCGCCTCCCCCGGGGGGGCCTATGGCTACACCTTC
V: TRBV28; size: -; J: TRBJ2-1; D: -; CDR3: CASEAPGSQFF; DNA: TGTGCCAGCGAGGCCCCCGGGTCCCAGTTCTTC
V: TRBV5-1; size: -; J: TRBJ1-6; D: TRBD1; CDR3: CASSAARTGANSPLHF; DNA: TGCGCCAGCAGCGCCGCCCGGACAGGGGCAAATTCACCCCTCCACTTT
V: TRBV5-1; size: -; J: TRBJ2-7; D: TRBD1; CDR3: CASRPTGDLYEQYF; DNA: TGCGCCAGCAGGCCAACAGGGGATCTCTACGAGCAGTACTTC
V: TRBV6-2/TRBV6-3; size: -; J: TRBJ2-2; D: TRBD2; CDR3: CASSYKGRLAGGRHTGELFF; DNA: TGTGCCAGCAGTTACAAAGGCCGACTAGCGGGAGGGCGGCACACCGGGGAGCTGTTTTTT
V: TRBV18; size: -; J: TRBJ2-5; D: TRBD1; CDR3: CASFRDRAETQYF; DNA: TGTGCCAGCTTTCGGGACAGGGCAGAGACCCAGTACTTC
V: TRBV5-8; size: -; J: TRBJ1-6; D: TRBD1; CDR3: CASSLLTGNSPLHF; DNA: TGTGCCAGCAGCTTGTTGACAGGGAATTCACCCCTCCACTTT
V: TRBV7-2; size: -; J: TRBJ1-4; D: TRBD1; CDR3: CASSSQLSGGGEKLFF; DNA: TGTGCCAGCAGCTCCCAACTCTCAGGGGGCGGTGAAAAACTGTTTTTT
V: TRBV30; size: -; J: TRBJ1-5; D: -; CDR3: CAWGLYSNQPQHF; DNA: TGTGCCTGGGGGCTCTATAGCAATCAGCCCCAGCATTTT
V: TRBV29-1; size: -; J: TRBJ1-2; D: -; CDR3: CSVSGDNYGYTF; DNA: TGCAGCGTTAGCGGAGATAACTATGGCTACACCTTC
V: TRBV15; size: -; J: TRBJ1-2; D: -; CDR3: CATSPQGAWGYTF; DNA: TGTGCCACCAGCCCCCAAGGGGCGTGGGGCTACACCTTC
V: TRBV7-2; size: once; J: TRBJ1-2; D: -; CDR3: CASSLISGGGTYGYTF; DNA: TGTGCCAGCAGCTTAATCAGCGGGGGCGGTACCTATGGCTACACCTTC
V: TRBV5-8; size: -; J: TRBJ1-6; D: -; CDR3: CASSPQWGGDGINSPLHF; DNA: TGTGCCAGCAGCCCCCAATGGGGAGGGGACGGCATTAATTCACCCCTCCACTTT
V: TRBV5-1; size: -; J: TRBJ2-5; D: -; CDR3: CASSLAKETQYF; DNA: TGCGCCAGCAGCTTGGCTAAAGAGACCCAGTACTTC